These 26 T cell receptor beta chains came from one sample sequenced in a study. Cells sorted as Tregs were CD4+, CD25+ and CD127-/low. TCRdb processed the 5' RACE reads anew with MiXCR; each CDR3 protein has one entry. The sample carries 9,000 or so distinct CDR3 sequences, roughly 34% recorded once. The specimen was Tregs sorted from blood. All receptors derive from a female donor with breast cancer.

By share of the sample, this clonotype is medium-sized (0.01 to 0.1%). The genes are TRBV20-1 and TRBJ2-7; a possible D gene is TRBD2 (7 bases). The CDR3 sequence is 14 residues long. Looked up from germline, CDR1 is DFQATT and CDR2 is SNEGSKA (reference sequence). Trimming removed 2 bases at V and 7 bases at J, with 18 bases between. CDR3 residues: CSARLGTTRGEQYF. DNA of the CDR3: TGCAGTGCTAGATTGGGGACTACTAGGGGGGAGCAGTACTTC.

The rearrangement uses TRBV6-6 and TRBJ2-4; D gene ambiguous. The CDR3 spans 14 residues. CDR1 is MNHNY, CDR2 SVGAGI, per germline (reference sequence). The germline V and J ends were trimmed by 5 bases and 0 bases, with 8 bases remaining between them. The CDR3 bases are TGTGCCAGCAGTCCCAGCGCAGCCAAAAACATTCAGTACTTC. This translates into CASSPSAAKNIQYF.

The chain uses TRBV29-1 and TRBJ2-2; 10 bases are shared with TRBD2. The CDR3 is 14 residues long. V gave up 5 bases and J gave up 4 bases; unmatched junction bases: 4. CDR1 and CDR2 (germline): SQVTM, ANQGSEA. CDR3 DNA: TGCAGCGTTTCTGGGACTAGCGTCACCGGGGAGCTGTTTTTT. It specifies CSVSGTSVTGELFF.

In its sample, this clonotype was seen a few times. The J gene is TRBJ1-5, the V gene TRBV12-3 or TRBV12-4; D may be TRBD1 (5 bases). CDR3 length: 13 amino acids. V shed 6 bases and J shed 11 bases, with 17 bases lying between them. The CDR3 DNA follows: TGTGCCAGCAGGGCGGGTACGGGGGTGGCCCAGCATTTT. It translates to CASRAGTGVAQHF.

This chain joins TRBV7-2 and TRBJ1-2; D is unresolved. The CDR3 has 13 residues. Trimming removed 3 bases at V and 4 bases at J, with 9 bases between. Germline CDR1 SGHTA, CDR2 FQGNSA. The chain's CDR3 is CASSFAEGYGYTF. For the CDR3, the DNA is TGTGCCAGCAGCTTCGCGGAGGGCTATGGCTACACCTTC. The complete variable domain, with remaining parts taken from reference TRBV7-2 and TRBJ1-2, reads GAGVSQSPSNKVTEKGKDVELRCDPISGHTALYWYRQSLGQGLEFLIYFQGNSAPDKSGLPSDRFSAERTGGSVSTLTIQRTQQEDSAVYLCASSFAEGYGYTFGSGTRLTVV.

In its sample, this clonotype was seen a few times. This chain uses TRBV18 with TRBJ2-5; D might be TRBD1 (5 bases). V lost 3 bases, J lost 5 bases, and 13 bases lay in between. Germline V gene sequence: CDR1 KGHSH, CDR2 LQKENI. The CDR3 consists of 14 residues. This chain's CDR3 is CASSPGQFWETQYF. Written as DNA, the CDR3 is TGTGCCAGCTCACCGGGGCAGTTTTGGGAGACCCAGTACTTC.

The chain joins TRBV20-1 to TRBJ1-6, with 9 positions matching TRBD1. Trimming took 1 base from V and 9 from J; bases not matched to a gene: 10. This CDR3 has 16 amino acids. Germline V CDR1 and CDR2: DFQATT, SNEGSKA (reference sequence). The CDR3 loop reads CSARVGAGTGFSPLHF. CDR3 DNA: TGCAGTGCTAGAGTGGGGGCCGGGACAGGGTTTTCACCCCTCCACTTT.

The chain combines TRBV7-2 with TRBJ1-6; maybe TRBD1 (6 bases). V was cut by 1 base and J by 7 bases, with 14 bases left in between. The CDR3 has 16 amino acids. Germline values: CDR1 SGHTA, CDR2 FQGNSA. CDR3 DNA: TGTGCCAGCAGCTTAGTTCTGGGGGCAGGAAATTCACCCCTCCACTTT. This translates into CASSLVLGAGNSPLHF.

V and J are TRBV19 and TRBJ1-4; 8 positions agree with TRBD1. The germline V gene has CDR1 LNHDA and CDR2 SQIVND (reference sequence). Unmatched junction bases numbered 9, after V lost 10 bases and J lost 5 bases. The CDR3 has 14 amino acids. Written as DNA, the CDR3 is TGTGCCACCGGGACAGGAAACTTGAATGAAAAACTGTTTTTT. It is translated as CATGTGNLNEKLFF.

This clonotype was seen once. Here the CDR3 DNA reads TGTGCCAGCAGCGTCGGACAGGGCGCTAATCAGCCCCAGCATTTT. Encoded protein: CASSVGQGANQPQHF. The gene calls are TRBV7-9 and TRBJ1-5, with 8 bases fitting TRBD1. The CDR3 is made up of 15 amino acids. With 5 bases clipped from V and 4 bases from J, the junction kept 7 bases outside the gene matches. CDR1 is SEHNR and CDR2 is FQNEAQ in the germline V gene (reference sequence).

V gene TRBV7-2 combines with J gene TRBJ2-7; a weak D match, TRBD1 (6 bases). V was trimmed by 1 base and J by 6 bases, leaving 7 bases between them. The CDR3 contains 12 residues. Looked up from germline, CDR1 is SGHTA and CDR2 is FQGNSA. For the CDR3, the DNA is TGTGCCAGCAGCTTAGTCAGGGGCGAGCAGTACTTC. It specifies CASSLVRGEQYF.

This clonotype appeared once. V and J are TRBV19 and TRBJ2-1, with D uncertain. Per germline, CDR1 LNHDA and CDR2 SQIVND (reference sequence). CDR3 length: 12 residues. V was trimmed by 3 bases and J by 6 bases, leaving 6 bases between them. The CDR3 region is CASSMTFNEQFF. In nucleotides, the CDR3 is TGTGCCAGTAGTATGACGTTCAATGAGCAGTTCTTC.

The table lists this clonotype with a few counts. The rearrangement links TRBV4-1 to TRBJ2-3; weak D call: TRBD2 (5 bases). V dropped 2 bases and J dropped 1 base, with 10 bases sitting between them. Germline lookup yields CDR1 MGHRA and CDR2 YSYEKL. The CDR3 covers 15 residues. The CDR3 DNA reads TGCGCCAGCAGCCAACTCACTAGGGGCACAGATACGCAGTATTTT. It codes for CASSQLTRGTDTQYF.

As regards this clonotype: A much bigger clone sits one base away, suggesting this may be a read error. The chain is built from TRBV6-1 and TRBJ1-3, with D uncertain. Germline CDR1 and CDR2: MNHNS and SASEGT. V lost 4 bases and J lost 4, with 8 bases in between. The CDR3 loop spans 13 amino acids. CDR3 sequence: CASSGAAGNTIYF. In DNA, the CDR3 is TGTGCCAGCAGTGGGGCAGCAGGAAACACCATATATTTT.

This chain connects TRBV12-2 to TRBJ1-1. TRBV12-2 corresponds to a pseudogene. The CDR3 length is 14 residues. The CDR3 bases are TGTGCAAGTCGCTTAGGGCGGGCCTACACTGAAGCTTTCTTT. The encoded protein is CASRLGRAYTEAFF.

This clonotype was counted between two and nine times. The CDR3 coding sequence is TGTGCCAGCAGTCGGGACAGAGGAACCTACGAGCAGTACTTC. It yields the protein CASSRDRGTYEQYF. The gene calls are TRBV6-5 and TRBJ2-7; the match to TRBD1 covers 7 bases. J gave up 2 bases and V 5 bases, and 6 bases lay outside the gene matches. The CDR3 spans 14 residues. Germline loops: CDR1 MNHEY, CDR2 SVGAGI.

A few counts support this clonotype. The rearrangement joins TRBV29-1 to TRBJ2-5, with D perhaps matching TRBD1 or TRBD2 (5 bases each). The CDR3 loop spans 14 amino acids. The V gene's germline CDR1 is SQVTM and CDR2 ANQGSEA. V was trimmed by 3 bases and J by 3 bases, leaving 14 bases between them. The CDR3, as DNA: TGCAGCGTTGACCCTCCAGGGAGTAAAGAGACCCAGTACTTC. Translation: CSVDPPGSKETQYF. Together with reference TRBV29-1 and TRBJ2-5, the CDR3 gives the full variable domain: SAVISQKPSRDICQRGTSLTIQCQVDSQVTMMFWYRQQPGQSLTLIATANQGSEATYESGFVIDKFPISRPNLTFSTLTVSNMSPEDSSIYLCSVDPPGSKETQYFGPGTRLLVL.

Comments on this clonotype: This may be a read error: a much more frequent sequence differs by one nucleotide. CDR3 in DNA: TGTGCCAGCAGCCCCAGACTCCTGAGTTACAATGAGCAGTTCTTC. As protein: CASSPRLLSYNEQFF. The rearrangement links TRBV7-2 to TRBJ2-1; D remains unclear. Trimming took 5 bases from V and 4 from J, leaving 15 bases between them. The germline V gene encodes CDR1 SGHTA and CDR2 FQGNSA. The CDR3 length is 15 residues. Drawing the rest from reference TRBV7-2 and TRBJ2-1, the complete variable domain is GAGVSQSPSNKVTEKGKDVELRCDPISGHTALYWYRQSLGQGLEFLIYFQGNSAPDKSGLPSDRFSAERTGGSVSTLTIQRTQQEDSAVYLCASSPRLLSYNEQFFGPGTRLTVL.

The CDR3: CASRQSERNTEAFF. CDR3 nucleotides: TGTGCCAGCAGACAATCCGAGAGGAACACTGAAGCTTTCTTT. The chain couples TRBV6-5 to TRBJ1-1, with D unresolved. The CDR3 is 14 residues long. From germline, CDR1 is MNHEY and CDR2 SVGAGI. Trimming took off 6 bases at V and 1 base at J, with 12 bases between the two ends.

Judged by abundance, this clonotype is medium-sized. CDR3 nucleotides: TGCAGTGCCGAGTACAATGAGCAGTTCTTC. Its translation is CSAEYNEQFF. The V and J genes are TRBV20-1 and TRBJ2-1; no firm D call. The ends were cut back, 6 bases at V and 4 bases at J, with 4 bases in the middle. Germline V lookup: CDR1 DFQATT, CDR2 SNEGSKA (reference sequence). This CDR3 is 10 amino acids long.

V usage is TRBV7-9 and J usage is TRBJ1-1; tentative D call: TRBD1 (5 bases). Germline CDR1 reads SEHNR; CDR2 reads FQNEAQ (reference sequence). V lost 5 bases, J lost 6 bases, and 16 bases lay in between. This CDR3 region has 14 residues. Written as DNA, the CDR3 is TGTGCCAGCAGCCCTGGGGGGAGTCTATCTGAAGCTTTCTTT. Encoded protein: CASSPGGSLSEAFF.

The chain is built from TRBV20-1 and TRBJ1-1; 9 bases match TRBD1. The CDR3 covers 13 residues. V shed 6 bases and J 2 bases; nucleotides not matched to a gene: 4. CDR1 is DFQATT, CDR2 SNEGSKA, per germline (reference sequence). The CDR3 nucleotides are TGCAGTGCCCAACAGGGGGCAAACACTGAAGCTTTCTTT. This translates into CSAQQGANTEAFF.

The chain employs TRBV20-1 and TRBJ2-5, with 7 bases matching TRBD1. The CDR3 runs to 14 residues. The V and J ends lost 4 bases and 2 bases, in that order; junction bases with no gene match: 7. Germline V lookup: CDR1 DFQATT, CDR2 SNEGSKA (reference sequence). This chain's CDR3 is CSAKRGRIQETQYF. CDR3 DNA: TGCAGTGCTAAGAGGGGGCGAATACAAGAGACCCAGTACTTC.

By share, this clonotype counts as medium-sized. The chain links TRBV10-3 to TRBJ2-2; 10 bases line up with TRBD1. CDR3 length equals 16 residues. CDR1 and CDR2 (germline): ENHRY, SYGVKD. With V trimmed by 2 bases and J by 7 bases, 7 bases remained unmatched. The CDR3 DNA sequence: TGTGCCATCAGTGAGCGAGGGGGACAGGGGATCGGGGAGCTGTTTTTT. Protein product: CAISERGGQGIGELFF.

The rearrangement joins TRBV20-1 to TRBJ2-5, with TRBD2 matching over 9 bases. The J call could be wrong; TRBJ2-7 is a better fit for the DNA end. This CDR3 region has 13 residues. The germline V gene has CDR1 DFQATT and CDR2 SNEGSKA (reference sequence). The CDR3 loop is CSVMGLAGFEQYV. In nucleotides, the CDR3 is TGCAGTGTTATGGGACTAGCAGGGTTCGAGCAGTACGTC.

Comment on this clonotype: A much larger clonotype is one base distant, so this may be a read error. The chain joins TRBV5-1 to TRBJ1-2, with TRBD1 as a possible D gene (6 bases). V was trimmed by 2 bases and J by 6 bases, leaving 11 bases between them. The CDR3 runs to 13 residues. The germline gives CDR1 SGHRS, CDR2 YFSETQ. CDR3 nucleotide sequence: TGCGCCAGCAGCTTCAGGGGCGACAATGGCTACACCTTC. It yields the protein CASSFRGDNGYTF.